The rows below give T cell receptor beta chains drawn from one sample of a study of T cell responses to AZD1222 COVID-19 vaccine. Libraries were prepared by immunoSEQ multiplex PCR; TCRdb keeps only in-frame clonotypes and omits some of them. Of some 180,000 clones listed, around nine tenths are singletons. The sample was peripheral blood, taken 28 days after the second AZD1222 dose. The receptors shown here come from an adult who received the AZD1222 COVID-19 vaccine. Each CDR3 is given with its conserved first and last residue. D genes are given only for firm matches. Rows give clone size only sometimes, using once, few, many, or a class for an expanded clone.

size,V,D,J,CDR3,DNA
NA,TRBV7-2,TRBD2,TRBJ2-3,CASSSDGTSGSEGTDTQYF,TGTGCCAGCAGCTCGGACGGGACTAGCGGGAGTGAGGGCACAGATACGCAGTATTTT
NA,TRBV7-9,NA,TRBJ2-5,CASSYAMGSQETQYF,TGTGCCAGCAGCTATGCGATGGGGAGCCAAGAGACCCAGTACTTC
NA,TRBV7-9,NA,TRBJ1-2,CASSTGPLVSGYTF,TGTGCCAGCAGCACTGGACCTCTCGTTTCTGGCTACACCTTC
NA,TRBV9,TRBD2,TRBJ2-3,CATRALIAGGPGDTQYF,TGTGCCACCAGGGCCTTAATAGCGGGGGGGCCCGGAGATACGCAGTATTTT
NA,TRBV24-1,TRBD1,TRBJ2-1,CATSDPGQGINEQFF,TGTGCCACCAGTGACCCCGGACAGGGCATCAATGAGCAGTTCTTC
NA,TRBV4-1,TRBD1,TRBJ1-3,CASSHTGGRTGNTIYF,TGCGCCAGCAGCCATACAGGGGGGAGGACTGGAAACACCATATATTTT
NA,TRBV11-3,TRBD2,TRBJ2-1,CASSLYSLAAYNEQFF,TGTGCCAGCAGCTTATACTCACTAGCGGCATACAATGAGCAGTTCTTC
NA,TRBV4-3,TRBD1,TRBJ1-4,CASSQPSGQGRNEKLFF,TGCGCCAGCAGCCAACCCTCCGGACAGGGCAGAAATGAAAAACTGTTTTTT
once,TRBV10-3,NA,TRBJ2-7,CAISEQVSSYEQYF,TGTGCCATCTCTGAGCAGGTCAGCTCCTACGAGCAGTACTTC
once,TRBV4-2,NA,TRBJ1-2,CASSQESRSGYTF,TGTGCCAGCAGCCAAGAAAGCAGGTCAGGCTACACCTTC
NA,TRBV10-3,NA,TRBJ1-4,CAISKTQGANNEKLFF,TGTGCCATCAGCAAGACACAGGGAGCTAATAATGAAAAACTGTTTTTT
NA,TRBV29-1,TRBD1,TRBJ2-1,CSVDGTGNNEQFF,TGCAGCGTTGATGGGACAGGTAACAATGAGCAGTTCTTC
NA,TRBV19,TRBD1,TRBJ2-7,CASSPGQGAEQYF,TGTGCCAGTAGCCCGGGACAGGGGGCCGAGCAGTACTTC
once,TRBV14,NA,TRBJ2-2,CASSYTNGELFF,TGTGCCAGCAGCTACACGAACGGGGAGCTGTTTTTT
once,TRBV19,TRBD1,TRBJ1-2,CASSTGGDYGYTF,TGTGCCAGTAGTACAGGGGGCGACTATGGCTACACCTTC
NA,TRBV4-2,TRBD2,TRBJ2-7,CASSQDRVGLAGGAYEQYF,TGTGCCAGCAGCCAAGATAGGGTCGGACTAGCGGGGGGCGCCTACGAGCAGTACTTC
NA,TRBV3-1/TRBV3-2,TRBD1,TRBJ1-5,CASSPRTGRNQPQHF,TGTGCCAGCAGCCCACGGACAGGAAGGAATCAGCCCCAGCATTTT
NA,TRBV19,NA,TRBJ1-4,CASSHGSANEKLFF,TGTGCCAGTAGTCACGGGTCAGCTAATGAAAAACTGTTTTTT
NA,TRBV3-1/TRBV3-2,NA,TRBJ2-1,CASSQMRGLGEQFF,TGTGCCAGCAGCCAAATGAGGGGCCTGGGGGAGCAGTTCTTC
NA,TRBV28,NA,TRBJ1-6,CASSLDLPGVNSPLHF,TGTGCCAGCAGTTTAGACCTCCCGGGGGTGAATTCACCCCTCCACTTT
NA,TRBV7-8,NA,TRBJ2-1,CASSLANEQFF,TGTGCCAGCAGCTTAGCAAATGAGCAGTTCTTC
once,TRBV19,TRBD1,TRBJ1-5,CASSLGQFNQPQHF,TGTGCCAGTAGTCTGGGACAGTTCAATCAGCCCCAGCATTTT
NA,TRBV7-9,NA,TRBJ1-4,CASRPGTENRQNEKLFF,TGTGCCAGCAGACCCGGGACTGAGAATAGGCAAAATGAAAAACTGTTTTTT
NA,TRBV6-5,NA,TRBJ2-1,CASSPPAVPYNEQFF,TGTGCCAGCAGTCCTCCAGCGGTACCCTACAATGAGCAGTTCTTC